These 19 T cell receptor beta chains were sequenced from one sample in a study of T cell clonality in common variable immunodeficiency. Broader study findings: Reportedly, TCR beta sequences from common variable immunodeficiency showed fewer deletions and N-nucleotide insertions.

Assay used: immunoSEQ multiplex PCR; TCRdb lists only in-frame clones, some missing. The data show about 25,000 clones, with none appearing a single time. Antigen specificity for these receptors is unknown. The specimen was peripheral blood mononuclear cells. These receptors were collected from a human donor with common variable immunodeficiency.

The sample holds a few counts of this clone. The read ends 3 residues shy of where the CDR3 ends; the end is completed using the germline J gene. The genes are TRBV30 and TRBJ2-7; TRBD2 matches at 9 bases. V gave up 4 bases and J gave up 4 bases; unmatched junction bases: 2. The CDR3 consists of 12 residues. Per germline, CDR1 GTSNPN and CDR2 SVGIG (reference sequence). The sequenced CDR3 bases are TGTGCCTGGACCCTAGCGGGGTACGAG. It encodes CAWTLAGYE. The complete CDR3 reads CAWTLAGYEQYF.

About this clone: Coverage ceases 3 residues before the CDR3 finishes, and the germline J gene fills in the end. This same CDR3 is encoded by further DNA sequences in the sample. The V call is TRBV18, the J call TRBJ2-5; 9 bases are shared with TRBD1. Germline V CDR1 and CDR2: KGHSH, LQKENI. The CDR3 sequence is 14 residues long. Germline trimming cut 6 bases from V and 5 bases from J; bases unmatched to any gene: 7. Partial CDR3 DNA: TGTGCCAGCTCCCCGGGACAGGGAGGGGAGACC. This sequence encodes CASSPGQGGET. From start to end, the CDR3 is CASSPGQGGETQYF.

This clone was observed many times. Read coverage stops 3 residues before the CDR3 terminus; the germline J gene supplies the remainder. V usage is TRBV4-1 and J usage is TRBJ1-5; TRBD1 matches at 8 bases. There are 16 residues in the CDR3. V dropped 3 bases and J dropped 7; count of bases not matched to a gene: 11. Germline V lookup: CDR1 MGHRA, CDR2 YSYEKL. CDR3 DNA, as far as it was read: TGCGCCAGCAGCCACCCTAATGGACAGGGAGGACAGCCC. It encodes CASSHPNGQGGQP. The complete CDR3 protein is CASSHPNGQGGQPQHF.

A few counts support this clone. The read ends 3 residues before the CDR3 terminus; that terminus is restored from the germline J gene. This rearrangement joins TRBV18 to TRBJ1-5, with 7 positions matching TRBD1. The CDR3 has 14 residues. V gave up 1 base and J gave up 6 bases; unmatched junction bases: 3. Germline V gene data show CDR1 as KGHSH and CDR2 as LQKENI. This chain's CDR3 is CASSPRDSSQPQHF. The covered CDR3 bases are TGTGCCAGCTCACCACGGGACAGTAGTCAGCCC. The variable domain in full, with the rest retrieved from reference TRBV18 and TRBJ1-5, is NAGVMQNPRHLVRRRGQEARLRCSPMKGHSHVYWYRQLPEEGLKFMVYLQKENIIDESGMPKERFSAEFPKEGPSILRIQQVVRGDSAAYFCASSPRDSSQPQHFGDGTRLSIL.

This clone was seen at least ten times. The DNA read from the CDR3 is TGCAGTGCTGGGACACCACCGTACCAAGAGACC. Amino acids: CSAGTPPYQET. The full CDR3 reads CSAGTPPYQETQYF. The V gene is TRBV20-1, the J gene TRBJ2-5; a weak D match, TRBD1 (6 bases). The sequenced fragment ends 3 residues before the CDR3 boundary, so the rest is inferred from the germline J gene. The CDR3 covers 14 residues. Trimming removed 5 bases from V and 0 bases from J, with 13 bases in between. The germline CDR1 and CDR2 sequences are DFQATT and SNEGSKA (reference sequence).

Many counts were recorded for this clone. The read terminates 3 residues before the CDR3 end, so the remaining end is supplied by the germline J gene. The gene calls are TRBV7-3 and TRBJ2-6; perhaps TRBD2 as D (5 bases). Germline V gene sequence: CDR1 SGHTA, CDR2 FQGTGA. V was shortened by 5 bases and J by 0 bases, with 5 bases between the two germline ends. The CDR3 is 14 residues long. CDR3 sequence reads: CASSEGSGANVLTF. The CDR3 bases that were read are TGTGCCAGCAGCGAGGGCTCTGGGGCCAACGTC.

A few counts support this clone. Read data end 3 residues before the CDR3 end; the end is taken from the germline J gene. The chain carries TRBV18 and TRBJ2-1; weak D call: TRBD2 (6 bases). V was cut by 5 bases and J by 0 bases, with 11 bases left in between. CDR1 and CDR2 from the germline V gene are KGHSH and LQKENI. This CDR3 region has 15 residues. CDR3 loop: CASSNGGSSYNEQFF. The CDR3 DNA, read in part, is TGTGCCAGCTCAAACGGGGGAAGCTCCTACAATGAG.

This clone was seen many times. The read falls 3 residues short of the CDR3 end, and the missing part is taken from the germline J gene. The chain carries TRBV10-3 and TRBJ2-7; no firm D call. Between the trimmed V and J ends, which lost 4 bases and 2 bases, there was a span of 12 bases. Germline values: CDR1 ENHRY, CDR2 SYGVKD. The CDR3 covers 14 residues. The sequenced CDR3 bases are TGTGCCATCAGTGGGCAGGCACGGACCTACGAG. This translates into CAISGQARTYE. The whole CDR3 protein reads CAISGQARTYEQYF.

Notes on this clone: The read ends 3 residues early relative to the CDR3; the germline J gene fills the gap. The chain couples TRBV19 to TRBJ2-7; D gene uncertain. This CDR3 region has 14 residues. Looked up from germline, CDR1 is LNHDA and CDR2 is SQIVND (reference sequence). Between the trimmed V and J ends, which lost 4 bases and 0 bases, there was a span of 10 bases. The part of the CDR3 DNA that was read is TGTGCCAGTAGTAGGCAGTACCTCTCCTACGAG. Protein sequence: CASSRQYLSYE. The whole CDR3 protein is CASSRQYLSYEQYF.

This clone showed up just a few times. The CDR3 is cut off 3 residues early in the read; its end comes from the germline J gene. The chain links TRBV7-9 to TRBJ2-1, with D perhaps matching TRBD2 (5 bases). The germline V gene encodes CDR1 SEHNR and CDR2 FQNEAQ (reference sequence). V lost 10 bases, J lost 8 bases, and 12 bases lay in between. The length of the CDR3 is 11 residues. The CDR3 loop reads CAINAGDEQFF. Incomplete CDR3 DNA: TGTGCCATTAACGCCGGGGATGAG.

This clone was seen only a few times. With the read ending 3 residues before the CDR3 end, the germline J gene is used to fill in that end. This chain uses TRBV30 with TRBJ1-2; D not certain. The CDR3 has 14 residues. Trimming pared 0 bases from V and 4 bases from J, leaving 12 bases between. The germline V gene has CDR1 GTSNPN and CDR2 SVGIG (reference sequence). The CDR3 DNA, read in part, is TGTGCCTGGAGTGTTTATTTGTCGGGCTATGGC. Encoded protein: CAWSVYLSGYG. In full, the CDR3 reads CAWSVYLSGYGYTF.

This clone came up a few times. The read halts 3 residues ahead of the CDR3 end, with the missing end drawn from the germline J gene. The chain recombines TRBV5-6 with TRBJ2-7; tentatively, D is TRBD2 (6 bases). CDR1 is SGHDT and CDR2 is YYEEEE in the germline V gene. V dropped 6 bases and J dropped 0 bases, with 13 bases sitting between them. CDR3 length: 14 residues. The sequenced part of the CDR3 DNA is TGTGCCAGCAACCTAGCGCCAAGCTCCTACGAG. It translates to CASNLAPSSYE. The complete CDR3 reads CASNLAPSSYEQYF.

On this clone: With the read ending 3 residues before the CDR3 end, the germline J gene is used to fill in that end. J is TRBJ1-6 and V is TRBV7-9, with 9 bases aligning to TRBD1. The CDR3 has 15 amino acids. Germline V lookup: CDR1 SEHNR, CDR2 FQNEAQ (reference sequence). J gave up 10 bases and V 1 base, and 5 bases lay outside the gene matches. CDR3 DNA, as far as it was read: TGTGCCAGCAGCTTAGTCGGGACAGGGAACTCACCC. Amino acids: CASSLVGTGNSP. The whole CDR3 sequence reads CASSLVGTGNSPLHF. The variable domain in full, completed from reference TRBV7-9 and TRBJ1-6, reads DTGVSQNPRHKITKRGQNVTFRCDPISEHNRLYWYRQTLGQGPEFLTYFQNEAQLEKSRLLSDRFSAERPKGSFSTLEIQRTEQGDSAMYLCASSLVGTGNSPLHFGNGTRLTVT.

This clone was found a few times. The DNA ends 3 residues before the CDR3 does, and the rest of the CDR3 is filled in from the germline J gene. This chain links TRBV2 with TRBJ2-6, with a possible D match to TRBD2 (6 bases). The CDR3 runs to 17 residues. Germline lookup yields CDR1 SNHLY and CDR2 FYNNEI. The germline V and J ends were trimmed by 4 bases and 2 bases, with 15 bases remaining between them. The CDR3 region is CASSAEGFRAGANVLTF. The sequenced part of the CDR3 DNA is TGTGCCAGCAGTGCGGAGGGGTTCCGGGCTGGGGCCAACGTC.

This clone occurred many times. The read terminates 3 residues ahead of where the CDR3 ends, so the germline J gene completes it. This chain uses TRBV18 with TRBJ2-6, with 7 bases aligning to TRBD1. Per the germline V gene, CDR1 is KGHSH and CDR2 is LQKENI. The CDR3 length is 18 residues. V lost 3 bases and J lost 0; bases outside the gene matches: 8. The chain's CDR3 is CASSPLRDSSSGANVLTF. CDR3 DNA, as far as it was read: TGTGCCAGCTCACCTCTCCGGGACAGTAGCTCTGGGGCCAACGTC.

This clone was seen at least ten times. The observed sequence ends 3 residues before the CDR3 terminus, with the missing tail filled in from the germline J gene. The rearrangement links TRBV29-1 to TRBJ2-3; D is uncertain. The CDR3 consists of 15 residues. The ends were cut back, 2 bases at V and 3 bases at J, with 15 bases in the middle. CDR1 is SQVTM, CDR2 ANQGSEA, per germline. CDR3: CSVEHPRGSTDTQYF. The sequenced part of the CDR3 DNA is TGCAGCGTTGAACACCCCCGCGGCTCGACAGATACG.

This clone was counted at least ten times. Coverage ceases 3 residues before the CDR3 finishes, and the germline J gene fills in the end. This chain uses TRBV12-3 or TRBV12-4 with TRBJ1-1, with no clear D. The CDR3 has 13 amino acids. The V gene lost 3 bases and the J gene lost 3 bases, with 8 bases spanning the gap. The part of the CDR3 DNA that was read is TGTGCCAGCAGTTTGAATCAGGACACTGAA. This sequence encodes CASSLNQDTE. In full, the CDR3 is CASSLNQDTEAFF.

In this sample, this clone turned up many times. The CDR3 here is CASRPLAGGPRDTQYF. CDR3 DNA (partial): TGTGCCAGTAGGCCACTAGCGGGAGGGCCTAGAGATACG. The chain carries TRBV19 and TRBJ2-3, with 13 nucleotides matching TRBD2. The read finishes 3 residues shy of the CDR3 end, and the germline J gene is used to complete it. This CDR3 contains 16 residues. The V gene end was trimmed by 6 bases and the J gene end by 5 bases; junction bases not matched to a gene: 8. The V gene's germline CDR1 is LNHDA and CDR2 SQIVND (reference sequence).

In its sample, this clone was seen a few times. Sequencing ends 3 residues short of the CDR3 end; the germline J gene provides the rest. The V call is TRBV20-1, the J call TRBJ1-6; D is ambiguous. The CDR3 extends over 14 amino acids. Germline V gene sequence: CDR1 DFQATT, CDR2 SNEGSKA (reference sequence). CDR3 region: CSASSRGRERPLHF. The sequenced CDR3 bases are TGCAGTGCTAGCTCACGAGGTCGAGAGCGGCCC.